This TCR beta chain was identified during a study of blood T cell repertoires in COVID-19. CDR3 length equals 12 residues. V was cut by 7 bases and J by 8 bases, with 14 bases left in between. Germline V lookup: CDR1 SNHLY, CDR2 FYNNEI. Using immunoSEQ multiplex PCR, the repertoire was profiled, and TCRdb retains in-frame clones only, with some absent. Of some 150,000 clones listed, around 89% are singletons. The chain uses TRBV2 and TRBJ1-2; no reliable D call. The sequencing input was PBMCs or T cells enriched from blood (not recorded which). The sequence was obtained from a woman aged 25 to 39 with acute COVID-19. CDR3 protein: CASTEEVEGYTF. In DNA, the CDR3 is TGTGCCAGCACAGAGGAGGTAGAAGGCTACACCTTC.